A single sample gave rise to the 2 T cell receptor beta chains below, sequenced in a study of patients and donors after allogeneic stem cell transplantation. TCRdb re-analysed the RT-PCR reads in MiXCR, keeping a single row per CDR3 protein. Of roughly 880,000 distinct CDR3 sequences listed, over 15% are singletons. The material sequenced was blood, either unsorted or a sorted T cell fraction (not recorded which). These receptors came from a human donor who was either an allogeneic HSCT recipient or a stem cell or donor lymphocyte infusion donor (not recorded which). It is not recorded whose cells these are; they may come from a transplant donor.

CDR3 DNA: TGTGCCAGCAGTTTTGTGGGATATCAGCCCCAGCATTTT. This gives the protein CASSFVGYQPQHF. The chain carries TRBV12-3 or TRBV12-4 and TRBJ1-5; D not resolved. The V end was cut by 3 bases, the J end by 5 bases, with 8 bases between. The CDR3 is 13 residues long.

The V call is TRBV20-1, the J call TRBJ2-1, with D maybe TRBD2 (5 bases). V lost 5 bases to trimming and J lost 2 bases, with 19 bases between them. Germline V gives CDR1 DFQATT, CDR2 SNEGSKA (reference sequence). This CDR3 comprises 16 residues. CDR3 DNA: TGCAGTGCTCCTGACCCCCGGGGTCCCGCCTACAATGAGCAGTTCTTC. As protein: CSAPDPRGPAYNEQFF.